The T cell receptor (beta chain) described here comes from a study of CD8+ T cells in alopecia areata. Study summary: Patients received oral tofacitinib, 5 to 10 mg twice daily, for moderate-to-severe alopecia areata.

General study results and limits: Possibly because of HLA-related factors, TCR sharing was less clear across patients than in mice.

Notes on this clone: What it binds is not known.

The CDR3 is made up of 14 amino acids. Trimming stripped 5 bases from V and 5 bases from J, with 15 bases between. Per germline, CDR1 SGHTA and CDR2 FQGNSA. Peripheral blood and lesional scalp punch biopsies came from alopecia areata patients. The sequencing template was cDNA reverse transcribed from extracted RNA. Repertoires were generated with immunoSEQ multiplex PCR, while TCRdb's copy carries only in-frame clones and drops some. The table lists about 130,000 clones, 49% of them singletons. This clonotype was sampled from a human donor with alopecia areata. The rearrangement uses TRBV7-2 and TRBJ1-2; no clear D gene. This material consisted of CD8+ T cells sorted from blood, taken at week 0. CDR3 loop: CASSQSASPYGYTF. DNA for the CDR3: TGTGCCAGCAGCCAATCGGCCTCGCCATATGGCTACACCTTC.